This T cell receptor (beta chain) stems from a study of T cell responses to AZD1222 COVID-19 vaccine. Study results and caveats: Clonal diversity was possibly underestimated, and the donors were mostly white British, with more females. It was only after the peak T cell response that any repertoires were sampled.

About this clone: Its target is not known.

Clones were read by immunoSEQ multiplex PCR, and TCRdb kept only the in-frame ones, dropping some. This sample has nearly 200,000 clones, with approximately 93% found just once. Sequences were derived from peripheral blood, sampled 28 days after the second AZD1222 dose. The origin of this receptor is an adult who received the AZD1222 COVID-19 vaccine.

The CDR3 reads CASSWDGGQSYGYTF. CDR3 in DNA: TGCGCCAGCAGCTGGGACGGGGGGCAGAGCTATGGCTACACCTTC. The chain has TRBV5-1 and TRBJ1-2; tentatively, D is TRBD1 (6 bases). Germline CDR1 is SGHRS and CDR2 is YFSETQ. V lost 3 bases to trimming and J lost 4 bases, with 16 bases between them. The CDR3 totals 15 residues.